The clone carrying this T cell receptor (beta chain) has ten or more counts. Its antigen is still unknown. This beta chain is an unintended read in a library built for alpha chains; its size means little. This sample is drawn from a study of spatial heterogeneity in lung cancer. Study-level background: Matched bulk RNA-seq gave a T cell module score that correlated strongly with tumor-region TCR transcript counts.

TCR cDNA molecules each had a unique molecular identifier. Using its own MiXCR run on the 5' RACE reads, TCRdb lists one record per CDR3 protein. The sample has fewer than 11,000 distinct CDR3 sequences, more than 10% seen once. The CDR3 totals 16 residues. Time point defined: sample taken at primary tumor resection. Unsorted samples of tumor, nontumor lung or frozen PBMC had their whole RNA sequenced. Broader study findings: Expanded alpha and beta TCR counts within tumors tracked tumor mutation counts.

The sample in question was lung tumor tissue, obtained at surgery. This clonotype was sampled from a male donor with early-stage non-small cell lung cancer. The chain links TRBV3-2 to TRBJ2-1; the table's D call TRBD2 went unverified against the DNA. TRBV3-2 corresponds to a pseudogene. CDR3 region: CASSQVTSRDYNEQFF. As DNA, the CDR3 is TGTGCCAGCAGCCAAGTGACTAGCCGGGATTACAATGAGCAGTTCTTC.